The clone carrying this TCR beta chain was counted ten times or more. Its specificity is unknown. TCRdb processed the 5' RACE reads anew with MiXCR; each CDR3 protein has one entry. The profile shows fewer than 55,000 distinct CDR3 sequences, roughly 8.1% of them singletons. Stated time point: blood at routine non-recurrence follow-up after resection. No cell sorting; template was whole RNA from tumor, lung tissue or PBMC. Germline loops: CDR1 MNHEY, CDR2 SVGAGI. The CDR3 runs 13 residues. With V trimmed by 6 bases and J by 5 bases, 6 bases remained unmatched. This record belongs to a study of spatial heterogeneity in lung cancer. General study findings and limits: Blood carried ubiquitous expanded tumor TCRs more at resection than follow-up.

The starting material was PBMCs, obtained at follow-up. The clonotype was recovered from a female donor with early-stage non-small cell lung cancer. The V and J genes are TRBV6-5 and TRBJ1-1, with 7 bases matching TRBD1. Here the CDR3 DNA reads TGTGCCAGCAGATCGACAGGGCTAACTGAAGCTTTCTTT. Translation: CASRSTGLTEAFF.